This TCR beta chain was observed in a study of response to subunit inactivated influenza vaccine (dated 2018 in TCRdb). Context from the whole study: Deep quantitative T cell receptor repertoire profiling was used in the study to track responses to a trivalent subunit inactivated influenza vaccine. Summary of the overall study and its limitations: It was suggested by the authors that each seasonal influenza vaccination may recruit only a limited number of new T cells.

The receptor library was made with RT-PCR. The reads were generated on an Illumina HiSeq 2500. TCRdb reprocessing: public reads trimmed at Q25 with fastp, clones called with MiXCR, in-frame beta chains kept. Rows merge per CDR3 protein into single entries with the most common DNA and genes. The sample profile shows fewer than 800,000 distinct CDR3 sequences; around 16% of them were found once. 11% of the sample lies in the top ten. CDR1 and CDR2 are drawn from the germline V gene: SGHRS, YFSETQ. V is shortened by 3 bases, J by 1 base, and the region joining them spans 10 bases. Its CDR3 holds 14 amino acids, cysteine through phenylalanine. Of the read, only the CDR3 DNA is kept; its 42 bases are in frame from base 1. This clonotype was seen at least ten times. Its antigen specificity is not known. Base-call qualities are not available, and no considerably larger clone is one nucleotide away.

The specimen comprised PBMCs from blood, sampled less than 13 days after vaccination. Here the chain combines TRBV5-1 and TRBJ1-1; tentative D gene TRBD1, with 5 bases matching. This receptor was obtained from a man aged 50-59 years who received an inactivated influenza vaccine. Donor details come from another sample of the same person, matched by shared clones. CDR3 reads: CASSSQGRNTEAFF. The bases read TGCGCCAGCAGCTCCCAGGGCAGGAACACTGAAGCTTTCTTT.